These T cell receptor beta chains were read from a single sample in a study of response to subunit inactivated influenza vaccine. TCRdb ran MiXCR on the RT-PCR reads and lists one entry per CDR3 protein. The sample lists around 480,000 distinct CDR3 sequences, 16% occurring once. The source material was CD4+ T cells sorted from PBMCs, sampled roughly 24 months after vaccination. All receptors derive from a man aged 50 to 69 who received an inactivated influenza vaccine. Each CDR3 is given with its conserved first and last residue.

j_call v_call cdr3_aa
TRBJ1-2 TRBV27 CASSAARTGGVYGYTF
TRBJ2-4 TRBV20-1 CSASTSGGKNIQYF
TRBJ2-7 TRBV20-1 CSAAGLRSDYEQYF
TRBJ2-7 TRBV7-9 CASSFQQTGPYEQYF
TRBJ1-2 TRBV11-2 CASSFSPYRGRLNYGYTF
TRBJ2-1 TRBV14 CASSPRQGSNEQFF
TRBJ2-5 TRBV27 CASSPRTGAGGTQYF
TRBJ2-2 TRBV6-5 CASSSEGTGMGTGELFF
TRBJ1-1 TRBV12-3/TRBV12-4 CASSLVTGSQAFF
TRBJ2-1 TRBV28 CASTGSSYNEQFF
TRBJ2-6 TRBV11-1 CASSHYVGQLKRSGANVLTF
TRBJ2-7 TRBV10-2 CAAGQVPSYEQYF
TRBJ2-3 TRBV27 CASSSTSGLATDTQYF
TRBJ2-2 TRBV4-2 CASSPSGGASGELFF
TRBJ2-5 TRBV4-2 CASSQSYGTQYF
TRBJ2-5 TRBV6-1 CASRTGTGIKETQYF
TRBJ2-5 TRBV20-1 CSAHDTKQETQYF
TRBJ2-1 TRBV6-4 CASSAGQGNEQFF
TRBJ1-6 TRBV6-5 CASSYGRVKNSPLHF
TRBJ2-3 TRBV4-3 CASSQVTRGRTDTQYF
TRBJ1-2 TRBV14 CASSRGPSGNGYTF
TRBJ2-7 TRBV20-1 CSAPRTGGYEQYF
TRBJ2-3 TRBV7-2 CASSLDRGRLDTQYF
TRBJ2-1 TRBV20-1 CSATMGTSGANEQFF
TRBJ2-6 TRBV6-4 CASSERGNGANVLTF